This T cell receptor beta chain derives from a study of shared clonotypes between healthy human individuals. J was trimmed by 4 bases and V by 6 bases; bases with no gene match: 5. Germline CDR1 is MDHEN and CDR2 is SYDVKM. This CDR3 region has 14 residues. Profiling relied on immunoSEQ multiplex PCR, and the TCRdb table lists in-frame clones only, not all of them. This sample carries approximately 1,500,000 clones, 98% of them seen once, and the ten largest clones take 0.4% to 0.45%. Study results and caveats: Though the depth was large, rarefaction showed that sorted-subset sequencing was incomplete. Clonotypes not shared had lower generation probabilities than those common to all four donors.

Points on this clone: The antigen is unknown.

This sequence joins TRBV28 and TRBJ1-5, with 8 bases identical to TRBD1. Sequencing used naive CD4+ T cells sorted from blood. The subset is: CD45RA+ positively selected. The TCR comes from a man younger than 45 in good health. CDR3 sequence: CASRETGVNQPQHF. The CDR3 bases are TGTGCCAGCAGGGAGACAGGGGTTAATCAGCCCCAGCATTTT.